Listed below are T cell receptor beta chains from one sample, sequenced in a study of vaccination effects on CD4 cells after COVID-19. Assay used: immunoSEQ multiplex PCR; TCRdb lists only in-frame clones, some missing. The sample records 50,000 to 60,000 clones, about 78% being singletons. Antigen specificity for these receptors is unknown. This specimen was CD4+ T cells from PBMCs cultured without peptide, taken after COVID-19 vaccination. All receptors derive from a human donor who received a COVID-19 vaccine. Each CDR3 is given with its conserved first and last residue.

j_call | v_call | cdr3_aa
TRBJ1-1 | TRBV6-5 | CASSYSGQANTEAFF
TRBJ1-1 | TRBV7-9 | CASSGAGTGAFF
TRBJ1-2 | TRBV30 | CAWSGGQAINYGYTF
TRBJ2-7 | TRBV2 | CASSDVADPLSYEQYF
TRBJ1-3 | TRBV18 | CASSPSGNTIYF
TRBJ1-4 | TRBV15 | CATSPRATNEKLFF
TRBJ2-5 | TRBV11-2 | CASSSHNRGLETQYF
TRBJ1-4 | TRBV29-1 | CSALTGVNEKLFF
TRBJ2-1 | TRBV7-2 | CASSTRLGLTYNEQFF
TRBJ1-3 | TRBV6-5 | CASRTRGASGNTIYF
TRBJ1-1 | TRBV30 | CAWGGQGNTEAFF
TRBJ2-7 | TRBV3-1/TRBV3-2 | CASSRWTSGSTSYEQYF
TRBJ1-2 | TRBV5-1 | CASSLEGYSYGYTF
TRBJ2-7 | TRBV27 | CASSLSIASGGARQYF
TRBJ2-3 | TRBV2 | CASSGRGTGTRDTDTQYF
TRBJ1-4 | TRBV7-9 | CASSPGDRGSEKLFF
TRBJ1-1 | TRBV5-1 | CASSLEENTEAFF
TRBJ1-3 | TRBV28 | CASSFWLGGDSGNTIYF
TRBJ1-1 | TRBV27 | CASSVTVKNTEAFF
TRBJ2-1 | TRBV7-2 | CASSLDRGYEQFF
TRBJ2-1 | TRBV9 | CASSVAGGVDNEQFF
TRBJ2-6 | TRBV19 | CASRTSGANVLTF
TRBJ1-5 | TRBV7-8 | CASSLSAVSNQPQHF
TRBJ1-5 | TRBV30 | CAWSVRTVDQPQHF
TRBJ2-1 | TRBV7-9 | CASSLRTSVYNEQFF
TRBJ1-2 | TRBV5-4 | CASSLRGNGYTF
TRBJ2-4 | TRBV30 | CAWSGAGGPVNIQYF
TRBJ2-5 | TRBV29-1 | CSGAGGHGWSETQYF
TRBJ2-6 | TRBV28 | CASSPPGPAYSGANVLTF
TRBJ1-4 | TRBV6-5 | CASSYGPPTGGKLFF
TRBJ2-6 | TRBV7-9 | CASSVRESGANVLTF
TRBJ2-7 | TRBV24-1 | CATSDTGQAAYEQYF
TRBJ2-7 | TRBV5-5 | CASSFVLRRPYEQYF
TRBJ2-1 | TRBV7-8 | CASSLATSASYNEQFF
TRBJ2-7 | TRBV3-1/TRBV3-2 | CASSQPGQGGSEQYF
TRBJ1-2 | TRBV27 | CASSLQGGAGYTF
TRBJ1-3 | TRBV28 | CASSLSQGRTGNTIYF
TRBJ1-3 | TRBV27 | CATRQNSGNTIYF
TRBJ2-7 | TRBV6-6 | CASSPEAYEQYF
TRBJ1-4 | TRBV5-1 | CASSRVFSTNEKLFF
TRBJ1-1 | TRBV23-1 | CASSQSKGGNTEAFF
TRBJ1-5 | TRBV30 | CAWSVGMGVSSQPQHF
TRBJ2-7 | TRBV6-6 | CASSYPGSSYEQYF
TRBJ1-5 | TRBV7-8 | CASSDDRYLSNQPQHF
TRBJ1-1 | TRBV19 | CASTPGGLTEAFF
TRBJ2-3 | TRBV6-6 | CASSDTGDSDTQYF
TRBJ1-5 | TRBV10-3 | CAISDASNQPQHF
TRBJ2-3 | TRBV10-3 | CAIRGQVSTDTQYF
TRBJ2-2 | TRBV2 | CASGLAGATGELFF
TRBJ2-2 | TRBV24-1 | CATSDKTGANTGELFF
TRBJ2-4 | TRBV4-1 | CASSRDRGRIDSLAKNIQYF
TRBJ1-2 | TRBV18 | CASSPPHRGLSGYTF
TRBJ2-5 | TRBV5-1 | CASSLQIGTSSQETQYF